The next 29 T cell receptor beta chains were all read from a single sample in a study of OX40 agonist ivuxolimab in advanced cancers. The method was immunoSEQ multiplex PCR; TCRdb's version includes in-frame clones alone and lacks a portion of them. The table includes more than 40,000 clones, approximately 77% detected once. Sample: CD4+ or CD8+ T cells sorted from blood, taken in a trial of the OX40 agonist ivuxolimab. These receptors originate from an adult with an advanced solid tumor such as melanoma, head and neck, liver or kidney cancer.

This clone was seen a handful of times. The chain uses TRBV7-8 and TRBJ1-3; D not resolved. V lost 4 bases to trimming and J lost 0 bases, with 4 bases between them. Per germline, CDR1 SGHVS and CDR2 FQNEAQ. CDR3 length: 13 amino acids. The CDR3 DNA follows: TGTGCCAGCAGCTCGAGCTCTGGAAACACCATATATTTT. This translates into CASSSSSGNTIYF. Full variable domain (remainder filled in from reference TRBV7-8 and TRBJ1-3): GAGVSQSPRYKVAKRGQDVALRCDPISGHVSLFWYQQALGQGPEFLTYFQNEAQLDKSGLPSDRFFAERPEGSVSTLKIQRTQQEDSAVYLCASSSSSGNTIYFGEGSWLTVV.

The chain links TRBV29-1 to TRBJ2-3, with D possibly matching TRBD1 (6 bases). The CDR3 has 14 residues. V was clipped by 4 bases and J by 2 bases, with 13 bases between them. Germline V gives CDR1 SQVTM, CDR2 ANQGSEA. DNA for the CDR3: TGCAGCGTTGGAGGACAGTTACTCACAGATACGCAGTATTTT. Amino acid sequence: CSVGGQLLTDTQYF.

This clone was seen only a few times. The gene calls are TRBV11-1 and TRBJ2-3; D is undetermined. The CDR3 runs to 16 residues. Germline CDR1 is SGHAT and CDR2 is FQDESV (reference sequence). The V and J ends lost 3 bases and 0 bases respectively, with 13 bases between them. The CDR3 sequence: CASSFTGRPSTDTQYF. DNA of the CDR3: TGTGCCAGCAGCTTTACGGGCAGACCTAGCACAGATACGCAGTATTTT.

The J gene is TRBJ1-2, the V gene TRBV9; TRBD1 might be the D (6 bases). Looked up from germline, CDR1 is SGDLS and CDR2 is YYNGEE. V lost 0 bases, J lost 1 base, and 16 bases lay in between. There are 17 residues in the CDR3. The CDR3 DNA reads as TGTGCCAGCAGCGTAGGAGGAACAGGGCAAAATAACTATGGCTACACCTTC. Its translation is CASSVGGTGQNNYGYTF.

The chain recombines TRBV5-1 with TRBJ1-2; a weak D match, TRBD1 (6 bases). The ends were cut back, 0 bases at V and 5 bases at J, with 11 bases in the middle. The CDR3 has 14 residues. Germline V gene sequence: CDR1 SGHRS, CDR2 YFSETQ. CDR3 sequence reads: CASSLGQGRYGYTF. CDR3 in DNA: TGCGCCAGCAGCTTGGGGCAGGGGAGATATGGCTACACCTTC.

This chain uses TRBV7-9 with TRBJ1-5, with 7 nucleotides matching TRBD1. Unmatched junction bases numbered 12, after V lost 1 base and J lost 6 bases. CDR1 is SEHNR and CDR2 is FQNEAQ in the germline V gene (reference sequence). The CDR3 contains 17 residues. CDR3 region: CASSLGRGQVAAQPQHF. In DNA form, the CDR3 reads TGTGCCAGCAGCTTAGGTCGCGGACAGGTGGCGGCTCAGCCCCAGCATTTT.

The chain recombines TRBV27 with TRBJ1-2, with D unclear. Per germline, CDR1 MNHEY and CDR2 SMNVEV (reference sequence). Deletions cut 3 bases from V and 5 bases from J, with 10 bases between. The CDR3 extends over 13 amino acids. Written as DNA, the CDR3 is TGTGCCAGCAGTTTGGGTCCCCGGTATGGCTACACCTTC. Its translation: CASSLGPRYGYTF.

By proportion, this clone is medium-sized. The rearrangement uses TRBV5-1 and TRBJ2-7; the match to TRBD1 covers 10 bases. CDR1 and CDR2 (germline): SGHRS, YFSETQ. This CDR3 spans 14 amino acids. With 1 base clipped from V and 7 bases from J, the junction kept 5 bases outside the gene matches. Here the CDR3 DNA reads TGCGCCAGCAGCTTGTCGGGACAGGGGAAAGAGCAGTACTTC. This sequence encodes CASSLSGQGKEQYF. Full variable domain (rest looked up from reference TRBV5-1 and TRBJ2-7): KAGVTQTPRYLIKTRGQQVTLSCSPISGHRSVSWYQQTPGQGLQFLFEYFSETQRNKGNFPGRFSGRQFSNSRSEMNVSTLELGDSALYLCASSLSGQGKEQYFGPGTRLTVT.

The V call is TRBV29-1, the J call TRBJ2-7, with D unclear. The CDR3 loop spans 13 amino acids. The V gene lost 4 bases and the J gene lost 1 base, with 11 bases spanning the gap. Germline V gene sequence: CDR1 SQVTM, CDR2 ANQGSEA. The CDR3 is CSVVGLRSYEQYF. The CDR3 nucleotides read TGCAGCGTTGTCGGTCTTAGGTCCTACGAGCAGTACTTC.

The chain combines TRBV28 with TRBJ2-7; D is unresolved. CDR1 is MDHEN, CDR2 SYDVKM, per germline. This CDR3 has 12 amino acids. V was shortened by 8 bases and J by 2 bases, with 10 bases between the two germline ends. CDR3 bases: TGTGCCAGCCGGACCGAAACCTACGAGCAGTACTTC. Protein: CASRTETYEQYF.

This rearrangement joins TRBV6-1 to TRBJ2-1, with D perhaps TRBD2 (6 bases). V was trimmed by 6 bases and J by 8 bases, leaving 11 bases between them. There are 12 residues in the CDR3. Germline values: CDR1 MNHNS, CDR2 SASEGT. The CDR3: CASRRGGHEQFF. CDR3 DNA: TGTGCCAGCAGAAGGGGAGGTCATGAGCAGTTCTTC.

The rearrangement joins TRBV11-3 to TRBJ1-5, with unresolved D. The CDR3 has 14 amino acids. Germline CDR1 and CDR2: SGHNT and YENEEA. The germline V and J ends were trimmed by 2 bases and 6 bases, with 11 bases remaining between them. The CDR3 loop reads CASSLHPVVQPQHF. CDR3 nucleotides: TGTGCCAGCAGCTTACATCCGGTGGTTCAGCCCCAGCATTTT. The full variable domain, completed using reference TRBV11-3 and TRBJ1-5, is EAGVVQSPRYKIIEKKQPVAFWCNPISGHNTLYWYLQNLGQGPELLIRYENEEAVDDSQLPKDRFSAERLKGVDSTLKIQPAELGDSAVYLCASSLHPVVQPQHFGDGTRLSIL.

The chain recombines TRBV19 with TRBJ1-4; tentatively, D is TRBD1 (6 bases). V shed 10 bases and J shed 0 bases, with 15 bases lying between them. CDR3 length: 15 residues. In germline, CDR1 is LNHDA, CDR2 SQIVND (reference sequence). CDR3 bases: TGTGCCACTCTACGACAGGTTTCAACTAATGAAAAACTGTTTTTT. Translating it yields CATLRQVSTNEKLFF. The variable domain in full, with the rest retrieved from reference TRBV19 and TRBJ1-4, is DGGITQSPKYLFRKEGQNVTLSCEQNLNHDAMYWYRQDPGQGLRLIYYSQIVNDFQKGDIAEGYSVSREKKESFPLTVTSAQKNPTAFYLCATLRQVSTNEKLFFGSGTQLSVL.

CDR3 protein: CASSLVGTLNTEAFF. CDR3 bases: TGTGCCAGCAGCTTGGTGGGTACCCTGAACACTGAAGCTTTCTTT. V is TRBV5-4 and J is TRBJ1-1; D uncertain. Per the germline V gene, CDR1 is SGHNT and CDR2 is YYREEE (reference sequence). Between the trimmed V and J ends, which lost 0 bases and 0 bases, there was a span of 9 bases. There are 15 residues in the CDR3.

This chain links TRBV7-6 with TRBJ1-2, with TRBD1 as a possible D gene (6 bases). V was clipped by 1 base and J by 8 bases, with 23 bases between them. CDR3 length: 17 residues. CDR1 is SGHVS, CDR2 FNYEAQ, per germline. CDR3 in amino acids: CASSLGFPPDRREGYTF. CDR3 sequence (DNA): TGTGCCAGCAGCTTAGGGTTCCCCCCAGACAGGCGCGAGGGCTACACCTTC.

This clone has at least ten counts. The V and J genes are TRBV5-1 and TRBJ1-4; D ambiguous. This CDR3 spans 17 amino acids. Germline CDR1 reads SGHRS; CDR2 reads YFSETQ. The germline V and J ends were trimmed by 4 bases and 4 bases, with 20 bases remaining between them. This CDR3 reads CASSLGFTADLNEKLFF. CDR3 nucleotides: TGCGCCAGCAGCCTCGGGTTCACGGCGGACCTTAATGAAAAACTGTTTTTT. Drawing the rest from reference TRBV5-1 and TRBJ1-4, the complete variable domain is KAGVTQTPRYLIKTRGQQVTLSCSPISGHRSVSWYQQTPGQGLQFLFEYFSETQRNKGNFPGRFSGRQFSNSRSEMNVSTLELGDSALYLCASSLGFTADLNEKLFFGSGTQLSVL.

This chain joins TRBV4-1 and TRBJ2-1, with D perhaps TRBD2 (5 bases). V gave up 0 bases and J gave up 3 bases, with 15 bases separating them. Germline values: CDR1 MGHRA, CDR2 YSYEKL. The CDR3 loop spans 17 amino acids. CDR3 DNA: TGCGCCAGCAGCCAAGATGGTGGGCTAGCAGGCTACAATGAGCAGTTCTTC. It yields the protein CASSQDGGLAGYNEQFF.

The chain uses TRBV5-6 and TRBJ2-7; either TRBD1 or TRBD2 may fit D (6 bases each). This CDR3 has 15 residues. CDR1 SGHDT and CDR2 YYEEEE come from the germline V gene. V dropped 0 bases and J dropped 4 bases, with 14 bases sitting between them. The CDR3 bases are TGTGCCAGCAGCTTGGGATGGAGGGGGATATACGAGCAGTACTTC. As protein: CASSLGWRGIYEQYF.

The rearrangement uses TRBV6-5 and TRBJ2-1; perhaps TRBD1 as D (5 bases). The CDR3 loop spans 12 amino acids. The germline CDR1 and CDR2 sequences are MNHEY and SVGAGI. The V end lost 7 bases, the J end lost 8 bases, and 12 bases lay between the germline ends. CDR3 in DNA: TGTGCCAGCATATCCTGGGGCGATGAGCAGTTCTTC. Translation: CASISWGDEQFF.

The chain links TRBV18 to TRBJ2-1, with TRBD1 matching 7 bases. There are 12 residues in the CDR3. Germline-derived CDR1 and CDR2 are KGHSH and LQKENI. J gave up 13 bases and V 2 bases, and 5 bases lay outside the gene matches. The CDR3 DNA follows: TGTGCCAGCTCACCAACGGACAGGACACAGTTCTTC. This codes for CASSPTDRTQFF.

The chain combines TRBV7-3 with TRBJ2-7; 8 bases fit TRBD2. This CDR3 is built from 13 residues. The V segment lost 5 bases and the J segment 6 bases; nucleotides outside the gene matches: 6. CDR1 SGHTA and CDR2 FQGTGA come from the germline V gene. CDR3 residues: CASSTGGVGEQYF. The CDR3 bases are TGTGCCAGCAGCACGGGAGGGGTTGGCGAGCAGTACTTC.

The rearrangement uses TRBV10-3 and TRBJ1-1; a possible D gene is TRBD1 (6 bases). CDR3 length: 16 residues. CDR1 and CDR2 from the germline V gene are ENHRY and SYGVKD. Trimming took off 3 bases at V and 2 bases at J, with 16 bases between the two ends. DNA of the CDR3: TGTGCCATCAGTGACCCCGCCGGGGGCCGAAACACTGAAGCTTTCTTT. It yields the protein CAISDPAGGRNTEAFF.

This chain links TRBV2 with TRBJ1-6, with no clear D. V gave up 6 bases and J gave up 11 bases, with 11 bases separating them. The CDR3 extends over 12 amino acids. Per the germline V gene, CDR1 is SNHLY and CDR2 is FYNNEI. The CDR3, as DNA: TGTGCCAGCAGCTTTCAAAGGCCACCCCTCCACTTT. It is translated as CASSFQRPPLHF.

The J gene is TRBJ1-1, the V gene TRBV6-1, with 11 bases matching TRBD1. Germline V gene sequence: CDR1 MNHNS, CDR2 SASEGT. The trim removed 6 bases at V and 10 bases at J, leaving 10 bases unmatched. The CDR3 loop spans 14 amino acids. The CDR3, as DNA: TGTGCCAGCAGCCCGGGACAGGGGGTGAGTGGAGCTTTCTTT. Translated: CASSPGQGVSGAFF.

CDR3 sequence (DNA): TGTGCCAGCAGCTTGGAGGGGGGTCGTGGCTACACCTTC. Protein: CASSLEGGRGYTF. This rearrangement joins TRBV5-4 to TRBJ1-2; perhaps TRBD1 as D (6 bases). V lost 0 bases to trimming and J lost 7 bases, with 10 bases between them. CDR3 size: 13 residues. Germline CDR1 reads SGHNT; CDR2 reads YYREEE (reference sequence).

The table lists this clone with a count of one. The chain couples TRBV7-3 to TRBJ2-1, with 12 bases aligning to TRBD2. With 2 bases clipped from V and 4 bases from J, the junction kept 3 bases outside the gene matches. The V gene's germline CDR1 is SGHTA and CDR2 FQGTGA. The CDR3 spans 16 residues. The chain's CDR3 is CASSLSGLAGYNEQFF. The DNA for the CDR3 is TGTGCCAGCAGCTTATCAGGACTAGCGGGGTACAATGAGCAGTTCTTC.

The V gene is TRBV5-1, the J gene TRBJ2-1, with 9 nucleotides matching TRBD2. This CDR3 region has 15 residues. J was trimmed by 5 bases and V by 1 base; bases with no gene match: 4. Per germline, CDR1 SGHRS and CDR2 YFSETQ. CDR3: CASSLQLAGHNEQFF. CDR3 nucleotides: TGCGCCAGCAGCTTGCAACTAGCGGGTCACAATGAGCAGTTCTTC.

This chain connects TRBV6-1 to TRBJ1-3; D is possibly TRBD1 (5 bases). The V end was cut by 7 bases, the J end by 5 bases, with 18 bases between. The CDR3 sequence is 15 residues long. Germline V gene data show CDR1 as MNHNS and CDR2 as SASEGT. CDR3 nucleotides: TGTGCCAGCACCCCGACCTCAGGGAGTCGAAACACCATATATTTT. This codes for CASTPTSGSRNTIYF.

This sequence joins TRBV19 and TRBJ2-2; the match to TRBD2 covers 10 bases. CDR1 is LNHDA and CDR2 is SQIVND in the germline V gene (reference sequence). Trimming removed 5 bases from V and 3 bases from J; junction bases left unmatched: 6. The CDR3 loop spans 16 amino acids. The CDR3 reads CASSPRTSGYTGELFF. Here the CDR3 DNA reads TGTGCCAGTAGTCCCCGGACTAGCGGATACACCGGGGAGCTGTTTTTT. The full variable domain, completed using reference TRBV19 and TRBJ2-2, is DGGITQSPKYLFRKEGQNVTLSCEQNLNHDAMYWYRQDPGQGLRLIYYSQIVNDFQKGDIAEGYSVSREKKESFPLTVTSAQKNPTAFYLCASSPRTSGYTGELFFGEGSRLTVL.